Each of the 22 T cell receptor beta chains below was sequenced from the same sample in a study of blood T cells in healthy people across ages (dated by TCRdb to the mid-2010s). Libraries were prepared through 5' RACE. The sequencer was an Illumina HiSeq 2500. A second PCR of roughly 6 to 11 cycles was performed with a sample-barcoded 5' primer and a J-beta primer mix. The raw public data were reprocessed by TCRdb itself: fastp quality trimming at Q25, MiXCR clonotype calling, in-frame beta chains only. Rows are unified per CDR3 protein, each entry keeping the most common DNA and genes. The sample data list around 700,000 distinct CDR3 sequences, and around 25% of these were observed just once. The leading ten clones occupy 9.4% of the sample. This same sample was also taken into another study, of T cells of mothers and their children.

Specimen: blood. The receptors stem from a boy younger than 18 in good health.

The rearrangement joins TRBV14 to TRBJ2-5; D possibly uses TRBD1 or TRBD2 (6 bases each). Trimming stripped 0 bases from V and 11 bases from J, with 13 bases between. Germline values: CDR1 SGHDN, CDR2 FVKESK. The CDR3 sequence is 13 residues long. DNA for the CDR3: TGTGCCAGCAGCCAAGATCCGGGGGCGGAGCAGTACTTC. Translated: CASSQDPGAEQYF.

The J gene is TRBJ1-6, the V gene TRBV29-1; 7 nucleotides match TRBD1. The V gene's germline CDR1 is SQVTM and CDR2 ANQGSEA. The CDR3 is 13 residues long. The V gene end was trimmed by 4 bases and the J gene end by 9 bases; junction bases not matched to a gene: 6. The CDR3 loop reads CSVVRDSRSPLHF. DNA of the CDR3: TGCAGCGTTGTAAGGGACAGCCGTTCACCCCTCCACTTT.

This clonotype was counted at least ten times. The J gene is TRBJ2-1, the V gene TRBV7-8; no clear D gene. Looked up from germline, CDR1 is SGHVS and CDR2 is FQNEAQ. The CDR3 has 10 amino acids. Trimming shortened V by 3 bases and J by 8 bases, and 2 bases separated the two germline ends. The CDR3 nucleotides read TGTGCCAGCAGCTTCCATGAGCAGTTCTTC. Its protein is CASSFHEQFF.

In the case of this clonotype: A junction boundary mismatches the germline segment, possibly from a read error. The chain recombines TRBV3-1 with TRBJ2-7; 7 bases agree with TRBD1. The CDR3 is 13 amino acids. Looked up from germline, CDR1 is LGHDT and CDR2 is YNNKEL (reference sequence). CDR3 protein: CANSQDRDSEQYF. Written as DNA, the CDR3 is TGTGCCAACAGCCAAGATCGGGACAGCGAGCAGTACTTC.

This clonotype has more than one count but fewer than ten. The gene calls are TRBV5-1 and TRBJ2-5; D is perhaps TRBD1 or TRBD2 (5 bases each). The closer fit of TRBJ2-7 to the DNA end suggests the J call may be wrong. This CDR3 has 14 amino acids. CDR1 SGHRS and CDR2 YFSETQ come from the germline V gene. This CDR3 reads CASSLGWGSDEQYF. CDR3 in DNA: TGCGCCAGCAGCTTGGGTTGGGGGAGCGACGAGCAGTACTTC.

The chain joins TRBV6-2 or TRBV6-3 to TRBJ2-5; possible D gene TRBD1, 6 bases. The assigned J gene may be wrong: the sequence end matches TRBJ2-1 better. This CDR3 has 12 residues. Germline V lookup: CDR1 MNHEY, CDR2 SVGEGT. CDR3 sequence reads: CASRTGLGEQFF. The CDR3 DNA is TGTGCCAGCAGAACAGGGCTAGGAGAGCAGTTCTTC.

The CDR3 DNA sequence: TGTGCCAGCAGTGAGACTAGCGGGGTAAACTACGAGCAGTACTTC. Protein product: CASSETSGVNYEQYF. This chain uses TRBV12-3 or TRBV12-4 with TRBJ2-7; 11 bases map to TRBD2. The CDR3 runs to 15 residues. Losses at the gene ends were 5 bases for V and 3 bases for J; bases not matched to a gene: 6.

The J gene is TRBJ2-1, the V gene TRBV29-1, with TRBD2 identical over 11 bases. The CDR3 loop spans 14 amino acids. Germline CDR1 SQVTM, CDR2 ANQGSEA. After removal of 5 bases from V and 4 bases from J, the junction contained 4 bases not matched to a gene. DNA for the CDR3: TGCAGCGTTCGCGGGACTAGCGGATACAATGAGCAGTTCTTC. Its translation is CSVRGTSGYNEQFF.

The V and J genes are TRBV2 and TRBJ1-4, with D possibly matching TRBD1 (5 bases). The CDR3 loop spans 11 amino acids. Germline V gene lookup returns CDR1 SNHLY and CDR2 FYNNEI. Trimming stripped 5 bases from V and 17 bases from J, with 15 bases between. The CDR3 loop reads CASSNHRDGFF. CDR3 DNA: TGTGCCAGCAGTAATCACCGGGACGGATTTTTT.

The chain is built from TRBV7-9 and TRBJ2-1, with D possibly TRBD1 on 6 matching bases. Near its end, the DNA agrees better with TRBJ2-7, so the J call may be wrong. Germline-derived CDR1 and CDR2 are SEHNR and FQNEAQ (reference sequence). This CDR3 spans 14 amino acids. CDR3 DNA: TGTGCCAGCAGCTTACGGACAGCCGGAGACGAGCAGTACTTC. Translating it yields CASSLRTAGDEQYF.

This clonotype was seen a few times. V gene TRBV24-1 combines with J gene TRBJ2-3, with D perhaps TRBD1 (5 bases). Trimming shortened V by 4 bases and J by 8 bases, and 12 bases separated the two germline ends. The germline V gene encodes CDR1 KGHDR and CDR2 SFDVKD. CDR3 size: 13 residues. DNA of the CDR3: TGTGCCACCAGTGACCCTGACAGCTCTACGCAGTATTTT. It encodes CATSDPDSSTQYF.

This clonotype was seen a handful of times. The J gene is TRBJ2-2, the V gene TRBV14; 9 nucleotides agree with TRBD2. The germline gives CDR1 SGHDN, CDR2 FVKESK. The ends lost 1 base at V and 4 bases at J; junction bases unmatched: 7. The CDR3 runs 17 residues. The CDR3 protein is CASSQAVTSGRTGELFF. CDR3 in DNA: TGTGCCAGCAGCCAAGCGGTGACTAGCGGTCGCACCGGGGAGCTGTTTTTT.

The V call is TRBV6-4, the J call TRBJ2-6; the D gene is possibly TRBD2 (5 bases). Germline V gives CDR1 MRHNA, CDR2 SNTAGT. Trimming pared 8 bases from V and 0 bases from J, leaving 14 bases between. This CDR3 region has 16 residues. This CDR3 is CASAKRASSGANVLTF. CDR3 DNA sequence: TGTGCCAGCGCCAAGAGGGCTAGCTCTGGGGCCAACGTCCTGACTTTC.

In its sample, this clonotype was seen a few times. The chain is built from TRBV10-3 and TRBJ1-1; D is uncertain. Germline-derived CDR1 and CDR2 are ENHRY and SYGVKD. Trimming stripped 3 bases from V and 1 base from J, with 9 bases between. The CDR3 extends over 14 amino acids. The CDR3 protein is CAISEEGGNTEAFF. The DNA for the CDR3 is TGTGCCATCAGTGAAGAGGGAGGGAACACTGAAGCTTTCTTT.

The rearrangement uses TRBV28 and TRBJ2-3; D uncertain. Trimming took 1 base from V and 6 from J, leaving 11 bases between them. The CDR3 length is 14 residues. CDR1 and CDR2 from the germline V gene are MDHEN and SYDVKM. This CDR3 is CASSLSSGADTQYF. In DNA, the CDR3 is TGTGCCAGCAGTTTATCAAGTGGCGCGGATACGCAGTATTTT. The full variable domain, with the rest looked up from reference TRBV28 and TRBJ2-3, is DVKVTQSSRYLVKRTGEKVFLECVQDMDHENMFWYRQDPGLGLRLIYFSYDVKMKEKGDIPEGYSVSREKKERFSLILESASTNQTSMYLCASSLSSGADTQYFGPGTRLTVL.

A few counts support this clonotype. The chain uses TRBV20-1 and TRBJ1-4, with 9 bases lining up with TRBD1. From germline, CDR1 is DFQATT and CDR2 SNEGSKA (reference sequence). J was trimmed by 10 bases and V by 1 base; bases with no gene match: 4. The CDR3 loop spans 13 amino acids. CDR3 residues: CSARVQGARKLFF. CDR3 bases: TGCAGTGCTAGAGTACAGGGGGCGCGAAAACTGTTTTTT.

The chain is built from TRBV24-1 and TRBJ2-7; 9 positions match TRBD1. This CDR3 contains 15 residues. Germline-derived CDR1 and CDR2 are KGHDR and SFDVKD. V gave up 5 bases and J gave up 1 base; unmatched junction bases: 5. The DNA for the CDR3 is TGTGCCACCAGTGGGGCCGGGACAGGGTCCTACGAGCAGTACTTC. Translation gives CATSGAGTGSYEQYF.

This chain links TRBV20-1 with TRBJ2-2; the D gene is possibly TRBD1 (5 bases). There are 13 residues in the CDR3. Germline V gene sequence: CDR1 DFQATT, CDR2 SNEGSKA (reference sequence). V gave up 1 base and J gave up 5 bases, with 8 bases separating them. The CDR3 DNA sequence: TGCAGTGCTAGAGGCTCAGGGACCGGGGAGCTGTTTTTT. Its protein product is CSARGSGTGELFF.

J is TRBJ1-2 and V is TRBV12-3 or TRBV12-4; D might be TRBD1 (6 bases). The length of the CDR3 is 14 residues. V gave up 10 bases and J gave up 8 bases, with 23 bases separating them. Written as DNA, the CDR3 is TGTGCCACCCTAGATCACAGGGTGCAAGTCGGCTACACCTTC. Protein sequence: CATLDHRVQVGYTF.

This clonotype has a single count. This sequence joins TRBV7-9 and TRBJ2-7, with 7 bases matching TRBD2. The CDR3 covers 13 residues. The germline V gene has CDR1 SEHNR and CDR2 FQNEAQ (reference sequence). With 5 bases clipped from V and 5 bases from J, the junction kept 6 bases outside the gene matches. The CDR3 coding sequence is TGTGCCAGCAGCCCTTTGGGGGGGAACGAGCAGTACTTC. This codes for CASSPLGGNEQYF.

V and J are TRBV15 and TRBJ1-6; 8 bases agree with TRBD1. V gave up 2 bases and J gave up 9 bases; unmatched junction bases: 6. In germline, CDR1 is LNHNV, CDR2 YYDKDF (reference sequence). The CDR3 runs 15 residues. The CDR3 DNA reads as TGTGCCACCAGCAGACAGGGGGCGCTCCGTTCACCCCTCCACTTT. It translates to CATSRQGALRSPLHF.

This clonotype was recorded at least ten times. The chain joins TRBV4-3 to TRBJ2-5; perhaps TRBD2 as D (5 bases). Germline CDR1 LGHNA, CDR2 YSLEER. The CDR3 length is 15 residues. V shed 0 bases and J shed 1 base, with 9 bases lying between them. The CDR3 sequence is CASSQDRGFQETQYF. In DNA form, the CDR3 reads TGCGCCAGCAGCCAAGACCGGGGTTTCCAAGAGACCCAGTACTTC.